This T cell receptor beta chain came from a study of blood T cell repertoires in COVID-19. Germline assignment: CDR1 SNHLY and CDR2 FYNNEI. Germline trimming cut 3 bases from V and 4 bases from J; bases unmatched to any gene: 6. The CDR3 consists of 16 residues. Produced via immunoSEQ multiplex PCR; TCRdb's table is partial and in-frame only. The sample contains approximately 280,000 clones, 90% of which appear only once. The chain has TRBV2 and TRBJ2-1; 10 bases map to TRBD2. The source of this sequence is a woman younger than 45 with COVID-19, enrolled during active disease. Sequenced input: peripheral blood. The CDR3: CASSDRLAGAYNEQFF. CDR3 nucleotide sequence: TGTGCCAGCAGTGATCGTCTAGCGGGAGCATACAATGAGCAGTTCTTC.